A selection of T cell receptor beta chains follows, all from one sample in a study of T cell changes during pregnancy in multiple sclerosis. Measured with immunoSEQ multiplex PCR; TCRdb has only the in-frame clones, and not every one. The sample yields roughly 60,000 clones, approximately 92% seen once. The sample in question was CD4+ T cells from peripheral blood mononuclear cells, obtained before pregnancy. These receptors were obtained from a female donor with multiple sclerosis, enrolled in a pregnancy study. The CDR3 runs from the conserved cysteine through the conserved F or W. The D gene is left open where the match is weak. Clone size is stated in some rows and not others, as once, few, many or a class when expanded.

v_call	j_call	d_call	clone_size	cdr3_aa	cdr3_nt
TRBV28	TRBJ1-5	TRBD1	NA	CASRRPGTGGYSNQPQHF	TGTGCCAGCAGACGACCCGGGACAGGGGGGTATAGCAATCAGCCCCAGCATTTT
TRBV14	TRBJ2-3	TRBD2	NA	CASSPGTSGRTTDTQYF	TGTGCCAGCAGCCCAGGGACTAGCGGGAGGACCACAGATACGCAGTATTTT
TRBV2	TRBJ1-4	NA	NA	CASSERGVRTNEKLFF	TGTGCCAGCAGTGAAAGGGGCGTAAGAACTAATGAAAAACTGTTTTTT
TRBV14	TRBJ1-2	TRBD1	NA	CASSPGQYYGYTF	TGTGCCAGCAGCCCGGGACAGTACTATGGCTACACCTTC
TRBV4-1	TRBJ2-1	TRBD2	NA	CASSQLPAGTSGLLRGNEQFF	TGCGCCAGCAGCCAACTCCCGGCCGGGACTAGCGGGCTTTTAAGGGGTAATGAGCAGTTCTTC
TRBV7-2	TRBJ2-1	TRBD2	NA	CASSLRREGYNEQFF	TGTGCCAGCAGCTTAAGGCGGGAGGGATACAATGAGCAGTTCTTC
TRBV7-3	TRBJ2-1	NA	NA	CASSLGQGRRNEQFF	TGTGCCAGCAGCTTAGGGCAGGGTCGAAGGAATGAGCAGTTCTTC
TRBV2	TRBJ2-7	TRBD2	NA	CASMRTSGSSRAEQYF	TGTGCCAGCATGAGGACTAGCGGGAGTTCTAGGGCCGAGCAGTACTTC
TRBV10-3	TRBJ1-2	NA	NA	CAISDRMLYGYTF	TGTGCCATCAGCGACAGGATGCTCTATGGCTACACCTTC
TRBV21-1	TRBJ2-5	NA	NA	CASSKAAGERETQYF	TGTGCCAGCAGCAAAGCAGCGGGAGAACGGGAGACCCAGTACTTC
TRBV5-6	TRBJ2-7	TRBD1	once	CASKRTGTRGDEQYF	TGTGCCAGCAAACGGACAGGGACCAGGGGGGACGAGCAGTACTTC
TRBV30	TRBJ2-7	NA	NA	CAWMGGRGDEQYF	TGTGCCTGGATGGGGGGGCGAGGGGACGAGCAGTACTTC
TRBV2	TRBJ1-2	TRBD1	NA	CASRTGQGSYGYTF	TGTGCCAGCAGGACGGGACAGGGCTCCTATGGCTACACCTTC
TRBV28	TRBJ2-1	NA	NA	CASSPPGPGSSYNEQFF	TGTGCCAGCAGTCCTCCCGGGCCGGGAAGCTCCTACAATGAGCAGTTCTTC
TRBV20-1	TRBJ2-7	NA	NA	CSAPWNEGQYF	TGCAGTGCTCCCTGGAATGAGGGGCAGTACTTC
TRBV7-2	TRBJ2-3	TRBD2	NA	CASSLRLTSGFSTDTQYF	TGTGCCAGCAGCTTGCGTCTCACTAGCGGGTTTAGCACAGATACGCAGTATTTT
TRBV28	TRBJ2-7	TRBD2	NA	CASSQAGWAYEQYF	TGTGCCAGCAGTCAAGCGGGATGGGCCTACGAGCAGTACTTC
TRBV19	TRBJ2-1	TRBD2	few	CASTPGTSGHNEQFF	TGTGCCAGTACCCCGGGGACTAGCGGTCACAATGAGCAGTTCTTC
TRBV11-2	TRBJ1-6	NA	NA	CASSLGPPLHF	TGTGCCAGCAGTTTAGGGCCACCCCTCCACTTT
TRBV19	TRBJ2-3	NA	NA	CASSIASLTDTQYF	TGTGCCAGTAGTATAGCGTCCCTCACAGATACGCAGTATTTT
TRBV29-1	TRBJ2-1	TRBD1	NA	CSVTRDRGIYNEQFF	TGCAGCGTTACCCGGGACAGGGGGATCTACAATGAGCAGTTCTTC
TRBV6-5	TRBJ2-4	NA	NA	CASSYNSGMAKNIQYF	TGTGCCAGCAGTTACAATTCAGGGATGGCCAAAAACATTCAGTACTTC
TRBV11-2	TRBJ2-7	NA	NA	CASRALGRGIDEQYF	TGTGCCAGCAGAGCCTTGGGTCGGGGTATCGACGAGCAGTACTTC
TRBV4-2	TRBJ1-2	NA	NA	CASQGKEYGYTF	TGTGCCAGCCAGGGGAAAGAGTATGGCTACACCTTC
TRBV7-2	TRBJ2-3	TRBD1	NA	CASSYLPPGQGYADTQYF	TGTGCCAGCAGCTATCTCCCCCCGGGACAGGGGTATGCAGATACGCAGTATTTT
TRBV28	TRBJ2-7	NA	NA	CASTRGSIGYEQYF	TGTGCCAGTACAAGGGGGAGCATCGGCTACGAGCAGTACTTC
TRBV6-5	TRBJ2-2	TRBD1	NA	CASSYLGAGGPGELFF	TGTGCCAGCAGTTACTTAGGTGCAGGGGGCCCCGGGGAGCTGTTTTTT
TRBV7-3	TRBJ2-2	TRBD2	NA	CASSSWTSFNTGELFF	TGTGCCAGCAGCTCCTGGACTAGCTTTAACACCGGGGAGCTGTTTTTT
TRBV19	TRBJ2-2	NA	NA	CASSIAGVGTGELFF	TGTGCCAGTAGTATAGCGGGAGTGGGGACCGGGGAGCTGTTTTTT